This TCR beta chain was retrieved from a study of cytomegalovirus exposure and HLA in healthy donors. All the people who gave samples were healthy bone marrow donors. The study ran its PCR with 60 Vbeta and 13 Jbeta primers. The method was immunoSEQ multiplex PCR; TCRdb's version includes in-frame clones alone and lacks a portion of them. Of around 70,000 clones in the sample, approximately 90% were seen once. V dropped 4 bases and J dropped 8 bases, with 23 bases sitting between them. Per the germline V gene, CDR1 is SGHTA and CDR2 is FQGTGA. There are 17 residues in the CDR3. On this clone itself: Antigen specificity is unknown.

Study-level points and caveats: Listed as cytomegalovirus-associated were about 160 TCR beta chains.

The sample consisted of PBMCs. V is TRBV7-3 and J is TRBJ2-2; a possible D gene is TRBD2 (5 bases). The receptor's source is a woman aged 25-40 years in good health and CMV-seronegative. The CDR3 region has the DNA TGTGCCAGCAGCTATTCCCTCGGGCGGGTGCCCCGAGGGGAGCTGTTTTTT. It yields the protein CASSYSLGRVPRGELFF. Looking up the rest from reference TRBV7-3 and TRBJ2-2 gives the full variable domain: GAGVSQTPSNKVTEKGKYVELRCDPISGHTALYWYRQSLGQGPEFLIYFQGTGAADDSGLPNDRFFAVRPEGSVSTLKIQRTERGDSAVYLCASSYSLGRVPRGELFFGEGSRLTVL.